The clone carrying this T cell receptor beta chain was seen ten or more times. Its matching antigen is unknown. This sample is part of a study of T-cell reconstitution after alpha-beta-depleted transplantation in children. Findings and caveats of the study: From surviving recipient T cells and thymic progenitors came the high day-60 TCRbeta diversity observed in some patients. Reports say that about two months after transplant, the alpha-beta T cells came out of several hundred graft clones that had expanded.

Unique molecular identifiers were incorporated into the prepared TCRbeta library. TCRdb reprocessed the PCR reads with MiXCR, giving one entry per CDR3 protein. The repertoire holds about 100,000 distinct CDR3 sequences, with 4.5% to 7.5% as singletons. Germline lookup yields CDR1 MRHNA and CDR2 SNTAGT. The J segment lost 6 bases and the V segment lost 5 bases, leaving 12 bases of the junction unmatched. The CDR3 is 18 residues long. The sample consisted of PBMCs, mostly from graft donor cells, taken 60 days after TCRalphabeta/CD19-depleted stem cell transplant. The receptor was derived from a female patient between 2 and 15 years old who had a stem cell transplant for Fanconi anemia, so the T cells may come from the graft donor. The gene calls are TRBV6-4 and TRBJ2-3; 15 bases match TRBD2. The CDR3 nucleotides are TGTGCCAGCAGTCCCGGGACTAGCGGGAGGCCCCCCTTCGATACGCAGTATTTT. Translated, it gives CASSPGTSGRPPFDTQYF.